A single sample is the source of the 5 T cell receptor beta chains below, sequenced in a study of radiation and T cells in renal cell carcinoma. The repertoire was sequenced with immunoSEQ multiplex PCR; TCRdb's copy has only in-frame clones and lacks some. This table holds about 64,000 clones, about 83% found once. Documented time point: blood 4 weeks post-SBRT, at nephrectomy. The treatment was: 15 Gy SBRT to primary tumor, nephrectomy 4 weeks later. Sequencing used blood, obtained from a patient whose treatment included radiotherapy and nephrectomy. The receptors here all came from a man in his sixties with renal cell carcinoma.

The chain carries TRBV5-6 and TRBJ1-5, with D possibly TRBD1 on 6 matching bases. There are 14 residues in the CDR3. Between the trimmed V and J ends, which lost 3 bases and 4 bases, there was a span of 11 bases. Germline CDR1 and CDR2: SGHDT and YYEEEE. CDR3 coding DNA: TGTGCCAGCAGCTACGGGACACTGAATCAGCCCCAGCATTTT. Residues: CASSYGTLNQPQHF.

J is TRBJ2-1 and V is TRBV5-6; D might be TRBD1 (6 bases). From germline, CDR1 is SGHDT and CDR2 YYEEEE. The germline V and J ends were trimmed by 1 base and 15 bases, with 20 bases remaining between them. This CDR3 is built from 14 residues. As DNA, the CDR3 is TGTGCCAGCAGCTTGTTACGACAGGCGACCCCGGGGTTCTTC. Protein sequence: CASSLLRQATPGFF.

This chain links TRBV5-6 with TRBJ2-3, with TRBD2 identical over 8 bases. The V gene's germline CDR1 is SGHDT and CDR2 YYEEEE. V lost 1 base and J lost 1; bases outside the gene matches: 5. The CDR3 extends over 16 amino acids. CDR3 loop: CASSLYGGAGTDTQYF. The CDR3 DNA follows: TGTGCCAGCAGCTTGTACGGGGGGGCCGGCACAGATACGCAGTATTTT.

The chain recombines TRBV28 with TRBJ2-1; no firm D call. Germline CDR1 and CDR2: MDHEN and SYDVKM. This CDR3 is built from 15 residues. Trimming removed 7 bases at V and 2 bases at J, with 15 bases between. The CDR3 loop is CASNPRTVAYNEQFF. The CDR3 DNA reads TGTGCCAGCAACCCAAGGACGGTAGCCTACAATGAGCAGTTCTTC.

The V call is TRBV7-9, the J call TRBJ2-3, with TRBD2 matching over 7 bases. Per the germline V gene, CDR1 is SEHNR and CDR2 is FQNEAQ (reference sequence). Trimming took 4 bases from V and 1 from J; bases not matched to a gene: 8. The CDR3 loop spans 16 amino acids. The CDR3, as DNA: TGTGCCAGCAGCTCCCCCAGCGGGGTGGGCACAGATACGCAGTATTTT. Protein sequence: CASSSPSGVGTDTQYF. Looking up the rest from reference TRBV7-9 and TRBJ2-3 gives the full variable domain: DTGVSQNPRHKITKRGQNVTFRCDPISEHNRLYWYRQTLGQGPEFLTYFQNEAQLEKSRLLSDRFSAERPKGSFSTLEIQRTEQGDSAMYLCASSSPSGVGTDTQYFGPGTRLTVL.